The clone carrying this T cell receptor beta chain occurred once. This specimen belongs to a study of blood T cell repertoires in COVID-19. Study context: Both acute and convalescent COVID-19 samples were obtained from the United States, Italy and Spain. PBMCs, B-cell-depleted T cells, or T cells were the source of the cDNA or gDNA that made up the material.

The V segment lost 0 bases and the J segment 5 bases; nucleotides outside the gene matches: 8. Looked up from germline, CDR1 is SGHRS and CDR2 is YFSETQ. This CDR3 is built from 16 residues. Original processing notes: Reference gene primer amplification gave estimated nucleated cell counts. Method: immunoSEQ multiplex PCR; TCRdb's copy keeps in-frame clones and lacks some. V, J and clone size are taken as reported in that table, and D and trimming were inferred from the DNA itself. The table has about 150,000 clones, roughly 84% seen once; the top ten hold 2.2%. The sequenced sample was peripheral blood. The genes are TRBV5-1 and TRBJ1-2; 9 positions match TRBD1. The origin of this receptor is a man between 65 and 79 years old with acute or convalescent COVID-19. The CDR3 loop reads CASSLDQGQGGYGYTF. DNA of the CDR3: TGCGCCAGCAGCTTGGACCAGGGACAGGGCGGGTATGGCTACACCTTC.